This TCR beta chain is drawn from a study of PD-L1 blockade in urothelial cancer. Study-wide background: A median of roughly 1,400 T cells was obtained from tumor samples.

Amplified housekeeping genes were used to quantify DNA from FFPE tumors. TCRdb's copy holds only in-frame clones and misses some; the assay was immunoSEQ multiplex PCR. The table lists approximately 35,000 clones, about a third of them singletons, with more than 8.5% in the top ten. Looked up from germline, CDR1 is LNHDA and CDR2 is SQIVND (reference sequence). CDR3 size: 13 residues. V shed 9 bases and J shed 3 bases, with 14 bases lying between them. This chain connects TRBV19 to TRBJ1-2; possible D gene TRBD1, 6 bases. This sequence was found in a man in his fifties or sixties with urothelial cancer. This specimen consisted of tumor tissue, obtained before atezolizumab (anti-PD-L1) treatment. The CDR3 coding sequence is TGTGCCAGGACCAAGGGGGGGGACTATGGCTACACCTTC. It translates to CARTKGGDYGYTF.